This TCR beta chain was sequenced in a study of control samples from healthy donors and cancer patients. The repertoire was sequenced with immunoSEQ multiplex PCR; TCRdb's copy has only in-frame clones and lacks some. The table records roughly 190,000 clones, about 90% of them present only once. This TCR derives from a man aged 30 to 39 in good health. The sequenced sample was blood.

CDR3: CATSRDRVSTDTQYF. CDR3 bases: TGTGCCACCAGCAGAGATCGGGTGAGCACAGATACGCAGTATTTT. The chain couples TRBV15 to TRBJ2-3; D gene uncertain. CDR3 size: 15 residues. V shed 0 bases and J shed 0 bases, with 7 bases lying between them. CDR1 is LNHNV, CDR2 YYDKDF, per germline (reference sequence).